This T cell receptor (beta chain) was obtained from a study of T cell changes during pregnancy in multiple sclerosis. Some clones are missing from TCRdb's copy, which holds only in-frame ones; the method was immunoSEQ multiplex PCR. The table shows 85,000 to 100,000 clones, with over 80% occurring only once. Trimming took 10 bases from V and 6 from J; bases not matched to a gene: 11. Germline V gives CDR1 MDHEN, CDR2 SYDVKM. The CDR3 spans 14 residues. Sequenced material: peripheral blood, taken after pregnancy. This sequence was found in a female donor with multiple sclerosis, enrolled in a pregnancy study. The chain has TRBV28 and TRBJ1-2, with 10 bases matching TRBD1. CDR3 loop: CATVTGQGGNGYTF. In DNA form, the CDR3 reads TGTGCCACCGTTACTGGACAGGGGGGAAATGGCTACACCTTC.